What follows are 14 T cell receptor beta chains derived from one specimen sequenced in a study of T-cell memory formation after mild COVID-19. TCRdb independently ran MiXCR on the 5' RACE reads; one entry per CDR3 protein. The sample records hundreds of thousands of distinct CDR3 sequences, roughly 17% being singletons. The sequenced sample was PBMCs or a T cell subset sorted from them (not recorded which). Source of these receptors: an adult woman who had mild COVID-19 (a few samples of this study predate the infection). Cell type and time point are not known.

The CDR3 here is CARGNELYEQYF. For the CDR3, the DNA is TGTGCCAGGGGCAATGAGCTCTACGAGCAGTACTTC. The chain combines TRBV2 with TRBJ2-7, with D uncertain. The CDR3 contains 12 residues. Trimming pared 9 bases from V and 3 bases from J, leaving 12 bases between. Per germline, CDR1 SNHLY and CDR2 FYNNEI. Supplemented by reference TRBV2 and TRBJ2-7, the full variable domain reads EPEVTQTPSHQVTQMGQEVILRCVPISNHLYFYWYRQILGQKVEFLVSFYNNEISEKSEIFDDQFSVERPDGSNFTLKIRSTKLEDSAMYFCARGNELYEQYFGPGTRLTVT.

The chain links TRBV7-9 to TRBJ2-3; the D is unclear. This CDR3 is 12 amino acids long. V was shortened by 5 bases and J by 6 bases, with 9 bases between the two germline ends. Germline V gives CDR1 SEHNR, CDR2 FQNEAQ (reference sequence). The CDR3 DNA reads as TGTGCCAGCAGCGCCTTGTTGGATACGCAGTATTTT. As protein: CASSALLDTQYF.

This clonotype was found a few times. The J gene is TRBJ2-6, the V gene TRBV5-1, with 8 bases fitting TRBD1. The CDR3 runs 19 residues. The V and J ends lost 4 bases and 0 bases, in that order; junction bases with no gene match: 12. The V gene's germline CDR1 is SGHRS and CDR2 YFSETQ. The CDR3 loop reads CASSLHLGTGLSGANVLTF. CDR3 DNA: TGCGCCAGCAGCCTTCACCTCGGGACAGGCCTCTCTGGGGCCAACGTCCTGACTTTC.

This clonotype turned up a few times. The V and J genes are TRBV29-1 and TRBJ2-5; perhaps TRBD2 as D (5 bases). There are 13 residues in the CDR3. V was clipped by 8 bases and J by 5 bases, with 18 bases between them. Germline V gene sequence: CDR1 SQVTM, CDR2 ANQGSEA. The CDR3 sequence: CSTGTDFPETQYF. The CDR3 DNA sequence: TGCAGCACCGGCACGGACTTTCCGGAGACCCAGTACTTC.

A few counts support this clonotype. Here the CDR3 DNA reads TGCAGCGTTCGAGCAACGGGACAGGGGGATGAAAAACTGTTTTTT. The encoded protein is CSVRATGQGDEKLFF. The rearrangement uses TRBV29-1 and TRBJ1-4, with TRBD1 matching 11 bases. Germline loops: CDR1 SQVTM, CDR2 ANQGSEA. V dropped 5 bases and J dropped 6; count of bases not matched to a gene: 8. This CDR3 has 15 amino acids.

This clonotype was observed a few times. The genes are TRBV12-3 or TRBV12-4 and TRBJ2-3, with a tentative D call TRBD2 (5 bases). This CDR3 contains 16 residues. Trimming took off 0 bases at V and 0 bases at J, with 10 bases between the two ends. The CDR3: CASSLAAVTSTDTQYF. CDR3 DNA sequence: TGTGCCAGCAGTTTAGCAGCGGTTACTAGCACAGATACGCAGTATTTT.

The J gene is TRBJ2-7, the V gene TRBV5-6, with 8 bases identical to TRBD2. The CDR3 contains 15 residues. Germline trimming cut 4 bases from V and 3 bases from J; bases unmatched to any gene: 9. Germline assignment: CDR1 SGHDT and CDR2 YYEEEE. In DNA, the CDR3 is TGTGCCAGCAGCACGGGACTAGACGGTTTCTACGAGCAGTACTTC. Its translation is CASSTGLDGFYEQYF.

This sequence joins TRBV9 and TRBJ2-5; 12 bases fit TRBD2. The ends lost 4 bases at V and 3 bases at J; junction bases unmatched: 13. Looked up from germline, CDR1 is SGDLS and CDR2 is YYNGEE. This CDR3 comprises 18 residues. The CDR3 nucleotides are TGTGCCAGCAGCCAAGGACTAGCGGGGTTAGTGGAAAAAGAGACCCAGTACTTC. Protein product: CASSQGLAGLVEKETQYF.

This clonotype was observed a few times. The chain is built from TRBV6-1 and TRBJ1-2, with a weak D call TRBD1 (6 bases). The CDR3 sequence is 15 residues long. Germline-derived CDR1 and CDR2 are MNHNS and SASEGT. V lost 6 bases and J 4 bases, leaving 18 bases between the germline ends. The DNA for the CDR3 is TGTGCCAGCAGGGGATTTTCGACAGGATCCTATGGCTACACCTTC. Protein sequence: CASRGFSTGSYGYTF.

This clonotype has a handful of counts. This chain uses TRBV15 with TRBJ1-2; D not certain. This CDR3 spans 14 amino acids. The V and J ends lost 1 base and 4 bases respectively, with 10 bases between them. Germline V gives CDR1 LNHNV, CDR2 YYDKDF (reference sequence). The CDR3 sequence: CATSRVAGSYGYTF. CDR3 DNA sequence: TGTGCCACCAGCAGAGTTGCGGGGAGCTATGGCTACACCTTC.

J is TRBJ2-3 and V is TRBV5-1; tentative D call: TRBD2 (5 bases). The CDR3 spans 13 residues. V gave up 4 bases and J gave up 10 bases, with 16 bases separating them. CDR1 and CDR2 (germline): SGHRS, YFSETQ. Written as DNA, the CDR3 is TGCGCCAGCAGCACCGGACTCTCGGAGGCGCAGTATTTT. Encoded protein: CASSTGLSEAQYF.

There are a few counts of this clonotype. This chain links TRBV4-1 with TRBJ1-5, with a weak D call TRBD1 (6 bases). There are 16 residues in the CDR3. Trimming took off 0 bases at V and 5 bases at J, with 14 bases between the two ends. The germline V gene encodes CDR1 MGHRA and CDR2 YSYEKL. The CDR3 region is CASSQDWAGADQPQHF. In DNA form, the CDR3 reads TGCGCCAGCAGCCAAGATTGGGCGGGGGCAGATCAGCCCCAGCATTTT.

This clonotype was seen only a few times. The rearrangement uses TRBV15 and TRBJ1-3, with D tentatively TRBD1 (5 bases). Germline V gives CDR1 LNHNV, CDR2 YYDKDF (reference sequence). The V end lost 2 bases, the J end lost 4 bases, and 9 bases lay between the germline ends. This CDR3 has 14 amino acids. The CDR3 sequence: CATSRQGSGNTIYF. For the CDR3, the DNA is TGTGCCACCAGCAGACAGGGTTCCGGAAACACCATATATTTT. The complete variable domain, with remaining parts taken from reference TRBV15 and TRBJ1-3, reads DAMVIQNPRYQVTQFGKPVTLSCSQTLNHNVMYWYQQKSSQAPKLLFHYYDKDFNNEADTPDNFQSRRPNTSFCFLDIRSPGLGDTAMYLCATSRQGSGNTIYFGEGSWLTVV.

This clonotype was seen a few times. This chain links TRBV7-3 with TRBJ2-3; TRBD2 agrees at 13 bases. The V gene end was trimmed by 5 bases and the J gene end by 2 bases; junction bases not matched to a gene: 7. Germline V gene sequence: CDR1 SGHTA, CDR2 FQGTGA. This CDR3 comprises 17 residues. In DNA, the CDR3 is TGTGCCAGCAGCAGAGGGACTAGCGGGGACTACACAGATACGCAGTATTTT. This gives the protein CASSRGTSGDYTDTQYF.